This paragraph covers one T cell receptor beta chain sequence. The antigen remains undetermined. This sample was taken from a study of OX40 agonist ivuxolimab in advanced cancers. Study outcomes and limitations: At doses 0.1 to 3.0 mg/kg, CD4+ and CD8+ clones expanded. With doses of 0.1-3.0 mg/kg, partial responders showed among the lowest clonal expansion. The study found that CD8+ T cells averaged more expanded clones than CD4+.

The germline CDR1 and CDR2 sequences are KGHSH and LQKENI. The CDR3 has 15 amino acids. The V segment lost 3 bases and the J segment 5 bases; nucleotides outside the gene matches: 5. Assay used: immunoSEQ multiplex PCR; TCRdb lists only in-frame clones, some missing. The repertoire consists of some 80,000 clones, with about 88% occurring once and the leading ten covering under 0.9%. The sequence derives from an adult with an advanced solid tumor such as melanoma, head and neck, liver or kidney cancer. Here the sequenced sample was CD4+ or CD8+ T cells sorted from blood, taken in a trial of the OX40 agonist ivuxolimab. The chain recombines TRBV18 with TRBJ2-1, with TRBD2 matching 9 bases. The chain's CDR3 is CASSPWTSADNEQFF. CDR3 nucleotide sequence: TGTGCCAGCTCACCCTGGACTAGCGCCGACAATGAGCAGTTCTTC. Looking up the rest from reference TRBV18 and TRBJ2-1 gives the full variable domain: NAGVMQNPRHLVRRRGQEARLRCSPMKGHSHVYWYRQLPEEGLKFMVYLQKENIIDESGMPKERFSAEFPKEGPSILRIQQVVRGDSAAYFCASSPWTSADNEQFFGPGTRLTVL.